This T cell receptor (beta chain) was recorded in a study of blood T cell repertoires in COVID-19. Study at large: There were acute and convalescent COVID-19 samples, and they came from the United States, Italy and Spain. PBMCs, B-cell-depleted T cells, or T cells provided the cDNA or gDNA that made up the material.

Original analysis: Amplifying reference gene primers gave estimates of nucleated cell counts. Some clones are missing from TCRdb's copy, which holds only in-frame ones; the method was immunoSEQ multiplex PCR. The D gene and trimming were derived from the DNA, and the V and J assignments and clone size from that table. Of around 160,000 clones listed, about 86% are singletons. While infection was still active, Seattle patients were enrolled and then followed longitudinally. The V and J ends lost 3 bases and 0 bases, in that order; junction bases with no gene match: 5. Looked up from germline, CDR1 is SGHDT and CDR2 is YYEEEE. The CDR3 sequence is 15 residues long.

The sequence was collected from a woman between 65 and 79 years old with COVID-19, enrolled during active disease. This rearrangement joins TRBV5-6 to TRBJ1-2; 7 nucleotides align to TRBD1. Sequencing was carried out using peripheral blood. CDR3 nucleotide sequence: TGTGCCAGCAGCTCCTGGGACAGACCTAACTATGGCTACACCTTC. This codes for CASSSWDRPNYGYTF.